A single sample is the source of the 21 T cell receptor beta chains below, sequenced in a study of blood T cell repertoires in COVID-19. Sequencing used immunoSEQ multiplex PCR; TCRdb keeps in-frame clones, though not all of them. This table has more than 80,000 clones, approximately 80% appearing once. The sample was peripheral blood. All receptors come from a woman between 65 and 79 years old with acute or convalescent COVID-19.

The chain recombines TRBV19 with TRBJ1-1; 10 bases are shared with TRBD1. This CDR3 is built from 15 residues. J was trimmed by 0 bases and V by 3 bases; bases with no gene match: 1. From germline, CDR1 is LNHDA and CDR2 SQIVND (reference sequence). The CDR3 DNA is TGTGCCAGTAGTATGGGGACAGGGGTGAACACTGAAGCTTTCTTT. As protein: CASSMGTGVNTEAFF.

The sample holds a few counts of this clone. This chain links TRBV5-4 with TRBJ2-2; TRBD2 aligns across 10 bases. The germline V gene encodes CDR1 SGHNT and CDR2 YYREEE (reference sequence). Trimming at V came to 0 bases and at J to 7 bases, leaving 12 bases not matched to a gene. There are 18 residues in the CDR3. DNA of the CDR3: TGTGCCAGCAGCTTGGGTACTAGCGGGGTCCCCATAGACGGGGAGCTGTTTTTT. This translates into CASSLGTSGVPIDGELFF.

The rearrangement joins TRBV5-1 to TRBJ1-1, with TRBD1 as a possible D gene (6 bases). V was trimmed by 2 bases and J by 5 bases, leaving 13 bases between them. Germline assignment: CDR1 SGHRS and CDR2 YFSETQ. The CDR3 contains 14 residues. The DNA of the CDR3 is TGCGCCAGCAGCTTACAGGGCGGAGAGACTGAAGCTTTCTTT. Its translation: CASSLQGGETEAFF.

This clone showed up just a few times. V and J are TRBV5-1 and TRBJ1-4, with 10 bases aligning to TRBD1. Trimming removed 1 base from V and 7 bases from J; junction bases left unmatched: 7. The germline gives CDR1 SGHRS, CDR2 YFSETQ. This CDR3 has 16 amino acids. The DNA for the CDR3 is TGCGCCAGCAGCTTGTGGGGGACAGGGGAGGGTGAAAAACTGTTTTTT. It is translated as CASSLWGTGEGEKLFF. The full variable domain, with the rest looked up from reference TRBV5-1 and TRBJ1-4, is KAGVTQTPRYLIKTRGQQVTLSCSPISGHRSVSWYQQTPGQGLQFLFEYFSETQRNKGNFPGRFSGRQFSNSRSEMNVSTLELGDSALYLCASSLWGTGEGEKLFFGSGTQLSVL.

The CDR3 region is CASSQLLGGTDTQYF. For the CDR3, the DNA is TGTGCCAGCAGCCAATTACTGGGAGGGACAGATACGCAGTATTTT. V gene TRBV4-2 combines with J gene TRBJ2-3; 7 nucleotides line up with TRBD2. The CDR3 contains 15 residues. The germline gives CDR1 LGHNA, CDR2 YNFKEQ. V gave up 2 bases and J gave up 3 bases; unmatched junction bases: 5.

The rearrangement joins TRBV28 to TRBJ1-2; a weak D match, TRBD1 (6 bases). There are 15 residues in the CDR3. Trimming cost V 8 bases and J 4 bases, with 20 bases left between them. CDR1 is MDHEN, CDR2 SYDVKM, per germline. CDR3 amino acids: CASEGTGNLPYGYTF. The CDR3 DNA reads as TGTGCCAGCGAGGGAACAGGGAATCTCCCCTATGGCTACACCTTC.

This sequence joins TRBV2 and TRBJ1-6, with TRBD1 identical over 11 bases. The CDR3 is made up of 14 amino acids. After removal of 9 bases from V and 8 bases from J, the junction contained 6 bases not matched to a gene. Germline V gene sequence: CDR1 SNHLY, CDR2 FYNNEI. The DNA for the CDR3 is TGTGCCAGTCTAGGACAGGGGGCGTATTCACCCCTCCACTTT. Encoded protein: CASLGQGAYSPLHF.

The chain has TRBV5-5 and TRBJ1-3; no firm D call. The CDR3 totals 13 residues. The ends were cut back, 1 base at V and 6 bases at J, with 8 bases in the middle. Germline values: CDR1 SGHKS, CDR2 YYEKEE (reference sequence). The CDR3 here is CASSLNQENTIYF. CDR3 nucleotides: TGTGCCAGCAGCTTGAATCAGGAAAACACCATATATTTT.

The V call is TRBV5-1, the J call TRBJ2-7; the match to TRBD1 covers 7 bases. The CDR3 sequence is 13 residues long. Germline lookup yields CDR1 SGHRS and CDR2 YFSETQ. Germline trimming cut 4 bases from V and 6 bases from J; bases unmatched to any gene: 7. For the CDR3, the DNA is TGCGCCAGCAGCATCCAGGGGGATGGCGAGCAGTACTTC. Translation gives CASSIQGDGEQYF.

The V and J genes are TRBV7-9 and TRBJ1-2; D is unclear. Germline-derived CDR1 and CDR2 are SEHNR and FQNEAQ (reference sequence). V dropped 2 bases and J dropped 7 bases, with 11 bases sitting between them. The CDR3 loop spans 13 amino acids. CDR3 coding DNA: TGTGCCAGCAGCTTAAATTCAGGCGCTGGCTACACCTTC. It codes for CASSLNSGAGYTF.

The V call is TRBV7-2, the J call TRBJ1-4, with no clear D. Germline CDR1 and CDR2: SGHTA and FQGNSA. This CDR3 is 13 amino acids long. V dropped 4 bases and J dropped 7 bases, with 10 bases sitting between them. CDR3: CASSSPGGEKLFF. CDR3 sequence (DNA): TGTGCCAGCAGCTCCCCGGGTGGTGAAAAACTGTTTTTT.

This chain links TRBV7-9 with TRBJ2-2; D uncertain. V lost 3 bases to trimming and J lost 9 bases, with 11 bases between them. The CDR3 length is 13 residues. The germline CDR1 and CDR2 sequences are SEHNR and FQNEAQ (reference sequence). CDR3 in DNA: TGTGCCAGCAGCTTCCGCCCGAACAGGGAGCTGTTTTTT. It specifies CASSFRPNRELFF.

On this clone itself: At one boundary the junction diverges from the germline segment, which might be a read error. The chain recombines TRBV7-7 with TRBJ2-1; tentatively, D is TRBD1 (5 bases). The germline V gene has CDR1 SSHAT and CDR2 FNYEAQ (reference sequence). This CDR3 has 14 amino acids. The chain's CDR3 is CASSLSGQFLEQFF. CDR3 coding DNA: TGTGCTAGCAGCTTATCAGGGCAGTTCCTTGAGCAGTTCTTC. The entire variable domain, with the rest obtained from reference TRBV7-7 and TRBJ2-1, is as follows: GAGVSQSPRYKVTKRGQDVTLRCDPISSHATLYWYQQALGQGPEFLTYFNYEAQPDKSGLPSDRFSAERPEGSISTLTIQRTEQRDSAMYRCASSLSGQFLEQFFGPGTRLTVL.

This chain links TRBV14 with TRBJ2-7; the match to TRBD1 covers 9 bases. The trim removed 5 bases at V and 5 bases at J, leaving 4 bases unmatched. The V gene's germline CDR1 is SGHDN and CDR2 FVKESK. This CDR3 comprises 13 residues. CDR3 sequence: CASSNRDRDEQYF. CDR3 nucleotides: TGTGCCAGCAGCAACCGGGACAGGGACGAGCAGTACTTC.

The chain has TRBV30 and TRBJ1-5; D remains unclear. The CDR3 totals 14 residues. The V and J ends lost 6 bases and 0 bases respectively, with 12 bases between them. CDR1 is GTSNPN and CDR2 is SVGIG in the germline V gene (reference sequence). As DNA, the CDR3 is TGTGCCTGCGGACGGGAATATAGCAATCAGCCCCAGCATTTT. Translating gives CACGREYSNQPQHF.

This clone was detected only once. This rearrangement joins TRBV7-2 to TRBJ1-6, with 7 bases matching TRBD1. Germline V gene data show CDR1 as SGHTA and CDR2 as FQGNSA. The CDR3 runs to 14 residues. After removal of 4 bases from V and 9 bases from J, the junction contained 6 bases not matched to a gene. CDR3 in DNA: TGTGCCAGCAGCTCACAGGGGTGGGGTTCACCCCTCCACTTT. This sequence encodes CASSSQGWGSPLHF.

This chain links TRBV19 with TRBJ1-2, with 8 positions matching TRBD1. Germline assignment: CDR1 LNHDA and CDR2 SQIVND (reference sequence). This CDR3 has 14 residues. The V segment lost 9 bases and the J segment 8 bases; nucleotides outside the gene matches: 14. The CDR3 here is CASRNFRTGRGYTF. DNA for the CDR3: TGTGCCAGCAGGAACTTCCGGACAGGGAGAGGCTACACCTTC.

The gene calls are TRBV15 and TRBJ1-1, with 8 bases matching TRBD1. Trimming took 8 bases from V and 5 from J; bases not matched to a gene: 7. The CDR3 runs to 13 residues. The V gene's germline CDR1 is LNHNV and CDR2 YYDKDF (reference sequence). The CDR3 spells CATGQGGWTEAFF. CDR3 bases: TGTGCCACCGGACAGGGAGGGTGGACTGAAGCTTTCTTT.

The V call is TRBV3-1 (or the pseudogene TRBV3-2), the J call TRBJ1-2, with 11 bases aligning to TRBD1. The junction had 8 bases not matched to a gene; V was cut back by 1 base and J by 4 bases. CDR1 and CDR2 from the germline V gene are LGHDT and YNNKEL (reference sequence). CDR3 length: 17 amino acids. CDR3 sequence (DNA): TGTGCCAGCAGCCAAGGGACAGGGGGCGGGTCGGGCTATGGCTACACCTTC. This encodes CASSQGTGGGSGYGYTF.

This chain links TRBV30 with TRBJ1-5; unclear D gene. The CDR3 contains 12 residues. Germline lookup yields CDR1 GTSNPN and CDR2 SVGIG (reference sequence). V shed 3 bases and J shed 0 bases, with 3 bases lying between them. The CDR3 loop is CAWSSSNQPQHF. DNA of the CDR3: TGTGCCTGGAGCAGTAGCAATCAGCCCCAGCATTTT.

The rearrangement joins TRBV14 to TRBJ1-2; D gene unclear. The CDR3 contains 16 residues. CDR1 and CDR2 (germline): SGHDN, FVKESK. V lost 1 base and J lost 2, with 14 bases in between. In nucleotides, the CDR3 is TGTGCCAGCAGCCAAGCACAGACCCGGGGAAACTATGGCTACACCTTC. This translates into CASSQAQTRGNYGYTF.